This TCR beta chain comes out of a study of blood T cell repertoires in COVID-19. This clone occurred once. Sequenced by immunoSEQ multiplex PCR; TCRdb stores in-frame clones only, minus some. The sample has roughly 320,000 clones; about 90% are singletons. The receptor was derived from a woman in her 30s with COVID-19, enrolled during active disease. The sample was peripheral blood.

CDR3: CATSRDRRPERDTEAFF. The CDR3 coding sequence is TGTGCCACCAGCAGAGATCGTAGGCCCGAGAGGGACACTGAAGCTTTCTTT. V is TRBV15 and J is TRBJ1-1; D gene ambiguous. Trimming removed 0 bases at V and 3 bases at J, with 17 bases between. Germline CDR1 and CDR2: LNHNV and YYDKDF (reference sequence). CDR3 length: 17 residues.